This T cell receptor (beta chain) originates from a study of blood T cell repertoires in COVID-19. The table came from immunoSEQ multiplex PCR; TCRdb's copy has only in-frame clones and leaves some out. The sample holds 75,000 to 85,000 clones, 88% seen once. Trimming took off 7 bases at V and 2 bases at J, with 17 bases between the two ends. This CDR3 has 15 amino acids. Germline V CDR1 and CDR2: LNHDA, SQIVND (reference sequence). The chain links TRBV19 to TRBJ1-2, with no clear D. This TCR was recovered from a human donor in a cohort sampled during active COVID-19. Sequenced input: peripheral blood. This CDR3 reads CASTQPRGGNYGYTF. In DNA form, the CDR3 reads TGTGCCAGTACTCAACCCCGGGGAGGGAACTATGGCTACACCTTC.